These 4 T cell receptor beta chains were sequenced from one sample in a study of technical replicates of blood from a few donors. The protocol was immunoSEQ multiplex PCR, while the TCRdb copy is restricted to in-frame clones and leaves out a portion. The repertoire consists of around 76,000 clones, with almost 99% occurring once and the leading ten covering over 0.2%. Sequenced sample: T cells isolated from PBMCs. These receptors all stem from a human donor in good health.

The CDR3 is CASSFLGQGSTEAFF. Written as DNA, the CDR3 is TGTGCCAGCAGCTTTTTGGGACAGGGGAGCACTGAAGCTTTCTTT. The rearrangement uses TRBV5-6 and TRBJ1-1; 10 bases agree with TRBD1. In germline, CDR1 is SGHDT, CDR2 YYEEEE. V shed 2 bases and J 4 bases; nucleotides not matched to a gene: 5. CDR3 length: 15 residues.

The V and J genes are TRBV7-9 and TRBJ1-1; D ambiguous. Germline CDR1 and CDR2: SEHNR and FQNEAQ (reference sequence). V was cut by 1 base and J by 6 bases, with 6 bases left in between. CDR3 length: 12 amino acids. For the CDR3, the DNA is TGTGCCAGCAGCTTAGGGGGAGCTGAAGCTTTCTTT. Translating gives CASSLGGAEAFF. The full variable domain, completed using reference TRBV7-9 and TRBJ1-1, is DTGVSQNPRHKITKRGQNVTFRCDPISEHNRLYWYRQTLGQGPEFLTYFQNEAQLEKSRLLSDRFSAERPKGSFSTLEIQRTEQGDSAMYLCASSLGGAEAFFGQGTRLTVV.

V gene TRBV19 combines with J gene TRBJ2-7, with 7 bases that match TRBD2. The CDR3 is 14 residues long. The germline V gene encodes CDR1 LNHDA and CDR2 SQIVND (reference sequence). The V and J ends lost 10 bases and 0 bases, in that order; junction bases with no gene match: 9. The CDR3 here is CATGKAGSSYEQYF. For the CDR3, the DNA is TGTGCCACCGGAAAAGCGGGGAGCTCCTACGAGCAGTACTTC.

This clone has just one count. The J gene is TRBJ1-1, the V gene TRBV9; TRBD1 matches at 7 bases. V was clipped by 0 bases and J by 4 bases; unmatched bases: 9. This CDR3 is built from 16 residues. Germline CDR1 is SGDLS and CDR2 is YYNGEE. CDR3 protein: CASSVGAGTAFTEAFF. The DNA of the CDR3 is TGTGCCAGCAGCGTAGGTGCCGGGACAGCCTTCACTGAAGCTTTCTTT.